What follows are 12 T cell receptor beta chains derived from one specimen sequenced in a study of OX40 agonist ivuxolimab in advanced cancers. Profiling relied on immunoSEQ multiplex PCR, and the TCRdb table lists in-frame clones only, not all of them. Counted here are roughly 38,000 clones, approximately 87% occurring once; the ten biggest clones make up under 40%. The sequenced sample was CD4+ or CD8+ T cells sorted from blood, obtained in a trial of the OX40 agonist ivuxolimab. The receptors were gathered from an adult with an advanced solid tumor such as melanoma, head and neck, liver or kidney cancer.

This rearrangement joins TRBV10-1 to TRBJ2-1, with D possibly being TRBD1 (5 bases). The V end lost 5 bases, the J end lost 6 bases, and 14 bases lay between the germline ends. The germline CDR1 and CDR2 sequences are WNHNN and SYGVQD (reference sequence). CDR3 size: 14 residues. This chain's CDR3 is CASSNGAPINEQFF. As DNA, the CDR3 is TGCGCCAGCAGTAATGGGGCCCCAATCAATGAGCAGTTCTTC.

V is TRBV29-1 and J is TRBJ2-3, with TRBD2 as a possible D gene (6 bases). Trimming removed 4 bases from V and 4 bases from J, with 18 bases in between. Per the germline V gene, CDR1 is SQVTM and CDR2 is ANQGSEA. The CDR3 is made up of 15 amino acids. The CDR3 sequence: CSVGELTSLSDTQYF. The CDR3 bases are TGCAGCGTTGGGGAACTGACTAGTCTGTCAGATACGCAGTATTTT.

The CDR3 spells CASSKNRQNSYNEQFF. The CDR3 coding sequence is TGTGCCAGCAGCAAAAATAGACAAAACTCCTACAATGAGCAGTTCTTC. The chain links TRBV21-1 to TRBJ2-1; the DNA was not compared with TRBD1, the D call given in the table. TRBV21-1 is labeled a pseudogene. The CDR3 has 16 residues.

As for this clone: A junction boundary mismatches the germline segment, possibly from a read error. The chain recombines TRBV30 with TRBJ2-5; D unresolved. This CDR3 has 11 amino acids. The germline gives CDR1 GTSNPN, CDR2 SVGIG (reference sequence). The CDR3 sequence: CAWSVQETQYF. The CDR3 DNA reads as TGTGCATGGAGTGTACAAGAGACCCAGTACTTC.

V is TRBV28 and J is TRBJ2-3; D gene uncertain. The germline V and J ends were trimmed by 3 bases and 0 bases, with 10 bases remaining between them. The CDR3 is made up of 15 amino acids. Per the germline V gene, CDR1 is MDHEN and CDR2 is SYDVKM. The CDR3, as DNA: TGTGCCAGCAGTTTGGGAAGCCCTAGCACAGATACGCAGTATTTT. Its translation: CASSLGSPSTDTQYF. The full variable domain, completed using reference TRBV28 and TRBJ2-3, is DVKVTQSSRYLVKRTGEKVFLECVQDMDHENMFWYRQDPGLGLRLIYFSYDVKMKEKGDIPEGYSVSREKKERFSLILESASTNQTSMYLCASSLGSPSTDTQYFGPGTRLTVL.

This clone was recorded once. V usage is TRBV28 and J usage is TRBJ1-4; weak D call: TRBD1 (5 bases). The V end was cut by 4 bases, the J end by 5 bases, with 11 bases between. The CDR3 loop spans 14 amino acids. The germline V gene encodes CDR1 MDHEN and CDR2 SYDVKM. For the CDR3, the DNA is TGTGCCAGCAGTTACGCGGGGGGGAATGAAAAACTGTTTTTT. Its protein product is CASSYAGGNEKLFF.

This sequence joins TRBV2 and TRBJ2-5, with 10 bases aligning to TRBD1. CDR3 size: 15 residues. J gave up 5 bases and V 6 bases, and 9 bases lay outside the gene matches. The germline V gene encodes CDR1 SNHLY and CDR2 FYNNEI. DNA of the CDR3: TGTGCCAGCAGAGTTCGACAGGGGGCACGGGAGACCCAGTACTTC. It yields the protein CASRVRQGARETQYF.

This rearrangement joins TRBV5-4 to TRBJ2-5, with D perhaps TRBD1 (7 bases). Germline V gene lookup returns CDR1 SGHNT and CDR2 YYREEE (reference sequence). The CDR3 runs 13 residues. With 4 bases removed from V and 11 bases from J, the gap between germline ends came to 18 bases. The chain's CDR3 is CASSLDRAREQYF. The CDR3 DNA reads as TGTGCCAGCAGCCTCGACAGGGCTCGGGAGCAGTACTTC.

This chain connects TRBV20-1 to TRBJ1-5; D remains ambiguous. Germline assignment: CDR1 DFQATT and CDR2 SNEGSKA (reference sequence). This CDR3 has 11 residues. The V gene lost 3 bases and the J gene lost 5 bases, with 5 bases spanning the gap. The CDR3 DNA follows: TGCAGTGCTAGGCATGATCAGCCCCAGCATTTT. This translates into CSARHDQPQHF.

CDR3 region: CASSLGQGREKLFF. CDR3 sequence (DNA): TGTGCCAGCAGCTTAGGACAGGGTAGGGAAAAACTGTTTTTT. The chain is built from TRBV7-6 and TRBJ1-4, with 7 positions matching TRBD1. V dropped 1 base and J dropped 8; count of bases not matched to a gene: 4. Germline V gene data show CDR1 as SGHVS and CDR2 as FNYEAQ. The CDR3 is made up of 14 amino acids.

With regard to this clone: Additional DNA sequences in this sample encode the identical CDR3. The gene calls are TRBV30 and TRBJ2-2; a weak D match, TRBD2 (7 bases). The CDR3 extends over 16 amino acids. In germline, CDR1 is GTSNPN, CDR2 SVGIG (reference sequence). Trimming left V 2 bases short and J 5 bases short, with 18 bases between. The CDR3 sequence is CAWSTWTRGRTGELFF. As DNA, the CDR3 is TGTGCCTGGAGTACTTGGACGCGGGGGCGGACCGGGGAGCTGTTTTTT.

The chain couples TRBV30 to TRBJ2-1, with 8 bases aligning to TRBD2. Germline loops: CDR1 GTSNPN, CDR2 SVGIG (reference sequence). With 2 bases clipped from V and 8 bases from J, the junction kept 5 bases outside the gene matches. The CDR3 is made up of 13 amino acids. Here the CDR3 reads CAWSSGGTDEQFF. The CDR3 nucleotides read TGTGCCTGGAGTAGCGGGGGCACGGATGAGCAGTTCTTC.